This TCR beta chain came from a study of cytotoxic CD8 clonotypes in ibrutinib-treated CLL. Overall study: Enrolment comprised approximately 10 relapsed/refractory and about 14 treatment-naive patients; approximately 18 were IGHV unmutated. Once patients had received a median approximately twelve months of treatment, range 6 to 36, response samples were obtained. Whole-study results and caveats: An increase in clonality occurred at ibrutinib response, followed by a return toward baseline at progression.

Sequencing was performed with immunoSEQ multiplex PCR; in TCRdb, only in-frame clones are kept and a portion is missing. This repertoire shows approximately 150,000 clones, more than 80% found once; its top ten account for around 4.5%. Notes on this clone: The antigen is unknown.

Germline CDR1 reads LGHNA; CDR2 reads YNFKEQ. The length of the CDR3 is 16 residues. V gave up 0 bases and J gave up 4 bases, with 16 bases separating them. The chain has TRBV4-2 and TRBJ2-7; a weak D match, TRBD2 (6 bases). The receptor's source is a human donor with chronic lymphocytic leukemia. This sample comprised PBMCs, obtained after 24 months of ibrutinib treatment. The CDR3: CASSQEGGKLVYEQYF. In DNA form, the CDR3 reads TGTGCCAGCAGCCAAGAAGGCGGGAAGCTGGTGTACGAGCAGTACTTC.